Listed here are 13 T cell receptor beta chains from one sample, sequenced in a study of T cells after yellow fever vaccination. TCRdb processed the 5' RACE reads anew with MiXCR; each CDR3 protein has one entry. The data hold approximately 85,000 distinct CDR3 sequences, with about an eighth observed a single time. Sequenced material: CD8+ T cells not binding an NS4B(214-222) dextramer, sorted from PBMCs, taken approximately 20 days after the first yellow fever vaccination. These receptors were collected from a man between 18 and 35 years old who received the YFV17D yellow fever vaccine.

This clonotype was seen a handful of times. The V gene is TRBV19, the J gene TRBJ1-6; 7 positions match TRBD1. Per germline, CDR1 LNHDA and CDR2 SQIVND (reference sequence). CDR3 size: 13 residues. V shed 7 bases, J shed 10 bases, and the junction held 7 bases outside the gene matches. The CDR3 is CASTGQGGSPLHF. As DNA, the CDR3 is TGTGCCAGTACCGGGCAGGGGGGATCACCCCTCCACTTT.

CDR3 loop: CSVGEGGYTF. The CDR3 coding sequence is TGCAGCGTTGGAGAGGGTGGCTACACCTTC. The rearrangement links TRBV29-1 to TRBJ1-2; unclear D gene. Germline assignment: CDR1 SQVTM and CDR2 ANQGSEA. V lost 4 bases and J 7 bases, leaving 7 bases between the germline ends. The CDR3 consists of 10 residues.

This clonotype turned up a few times. This chain joins TRBV11-2 and TRBJ2-6; TRBD1 is a possible D gene (5 bases). This CDR3 has 15 residues. Trimming stripped 2 bases from V and 4 bases from J, with 9 bases between. CDR1 is SGHAT and CDR2 is FQNNGV in the germline V gene. CDR3 amino acids: CASSLSGAGANVLTF. CDR3 DNA: TGTGCCAGCAGCTTATCTGGGGCAGGGGCCAACGTCCTGACTTTC.

The V call is TRBV29-1, the J call TRBJ1-1; 8 positions agree with TRBD1. V lost 7 bases, J lost 5 bases, and 9 bases stayed unmatched. Germline CDR1 and CDR2: SQVTM and ANQGSEA. The CDR3 length is 13 residues. CDR3 DNA: TGCAGCGCTACCCCAGGGGGCTGGACTGAAGCTTTCTTT. Translated, it gives CSATPGGWTEAFF.

The CDR3 sequence: CASSQPPGGAGYEQYF. As DNA, the CDR3 is TGCGCCAGCAGCCAACCCCCAGGGGGCGCGGGTTACGAGCAGTACTTC. The V call is TRBV4-1, the J call TRBJ2-7; 8 positions agree with TRBD1. CDR1 and CDR2 (germline): MGHRA, YSYEKL. After removal of 2 bases from V and 4 bases from J, the junction contained 10 bases not matched to a gene. This CDR3 has 16 amino acids.

This clonotype has just a few counts. The chain employs TRBV15 and TRBJ2-7; 10 bases are a match to TRBD2. This CDR3 has 15 amino acids. Trimming took 5 bases from V and 3 from J; bases not matched to a gene: 7. Looked up from germline, CDR1 is LNHNV and CDR2 is YYDKDF (reference sequence). The CDR3 loop reads CATSHVAGGFYEQYF. CDR3 nucleotides: TGTGCCACCAGCCACGTAGCGGGGGGATTCTACGAGCAGTACTTC. Complete variable domain (other parts from reference TRBV15 and TRBJ2-7): DAMVIQNPRYQVTQFGKPVTLSCSQTLNHNVMYWYQQKSSQAPKLLFHYYDKDFNNEADTPDNFQSRRPNTSFCFLDIRSPGLGDTAMYLCATSHVAGGFYEQYFGPGTRLTVT.

The rearrangement joins TRBV12-3 or TRBV12-4 to TRBJ2-3; no firm D call. Trimming left V 7 bases short and J 6 bases short, with 14 bases between. The CDR3 sequence is 13 residues long. The CDR3 DNA follows: TGTGCCAGCATACTATACATCGGGGATACGCAGTATTTT. Translation: CASILYIGDTQYF.

At least ten counts were recorded for this clonotype. The chain is built from TRBV12-3 or TRBV12-4 and TRBJ2-7, with D maybe TRBD2 (5 bases). V shed 3 bases and J shed 6 bases, with 18 bases lying between them. This CDR3 has 15 amino acids. CDR3 region: CASSLRIGPSGEQYF. The CDR3 DNA reads as TGTGCCAGCAGTTTGAGGATTGGTCCCAGCGGCGAGCAGTACTTC.

V usage is TRBV12-3 or TRBV12-4 and J usage is TRBJ2-1; TRBD2 matches at 10 bases. This CDR3 contains 13 residues. Trimming took 8 bases from V and 5 from J; bases not matched to a gene: 3. CDR3 sequence reads: CASRTSGNNEQFF. The CDR3 bases are TGTGCCAGCCGGACTAGCGGAAACAATGAGCAGTTCTTC.

This chain uses TRBV11-1 with TRBJ2-1; D not resolved. In germline, CDR1 is SGHAT, CDR2 FQDESV (reference sequence). Trimming left V 0 bases short and J 7 bases short, with 22 bases between. The CDR3 has 18 amino acids. The CDR3 coding sequence is TGTGCCAGCAGCTTAGCGCTTGCTGATCTCACTCCAGCAAATGAGCAGTTCTTC. Amino acid sequence: CASSLALADLTPANEQFF.

The chain couples TRBV25-1 to TRBJ2-1, with D uncertain. This CDR3 contains 10 residues. Looked up from germline, CDR1 is MGHDK and CDR2 is SYGVNS. With 8 bases removed from V and 9 bases from J, the gap between germline ends came to 8 bases. The CDR3 spells CASSGAEQFF. CDR3 nucleotide sequence: TGTGCCAGCTCCGGAGCTGAGCAGTTCTTC.

This clonotype was recorded at least ten times. The CDR3 DNA follows: TGTGCCAGCCAGCCCACCAGGGGACCCTACGAGCAGTACTTC. Its translation is CASQPTRGPYEQYF. The chain combines TRBV12-3 or TRBV12-4 with TRBJ2-7, with D perhaps matching TRBD1 (6 bases). Trimming shortened V by 8 bases and J by 2 bases, and 16 bases separated the two germline ends. CDR3 length equals 14 residues.

Comment on this clonotype: Sequence at one end of the junction differs from germline and may be a read error. The chain carries TRBV3-1 and TRBJ2-5; D remains ambiguous. The CDR3 sequence is 11 residues long. The V gene's germline CDR1 is LGHDT and CDR2 YNNKEL (reference sequence). CDR3 DNA: TGTGCCAGCAGCCAAGTACTGTACCTCTTCTTC. Translating gives CASSQVLYLFF.